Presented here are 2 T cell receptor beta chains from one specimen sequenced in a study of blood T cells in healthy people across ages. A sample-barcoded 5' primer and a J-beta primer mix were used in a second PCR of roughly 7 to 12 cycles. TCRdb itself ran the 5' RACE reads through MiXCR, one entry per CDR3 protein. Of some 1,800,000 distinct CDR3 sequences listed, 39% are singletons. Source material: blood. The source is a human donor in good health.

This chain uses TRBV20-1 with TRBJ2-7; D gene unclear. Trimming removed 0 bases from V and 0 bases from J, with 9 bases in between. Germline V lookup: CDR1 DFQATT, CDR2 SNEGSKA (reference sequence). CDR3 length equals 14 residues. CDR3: CSARDWNSSYEQYF. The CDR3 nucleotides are TGCAGTGCTAGAGATTGGAACAGCTCCTACGAGCAGTACTTC.

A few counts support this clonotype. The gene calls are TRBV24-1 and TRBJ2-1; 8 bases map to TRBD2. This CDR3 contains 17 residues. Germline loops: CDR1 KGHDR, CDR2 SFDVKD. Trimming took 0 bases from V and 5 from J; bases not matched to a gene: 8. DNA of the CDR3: TGTGCCACCAGTGATTTGAAAAAGGGACTAGGGCACAATGAGCAGTTCTTC. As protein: CATSDLKKGLGHNEQFF.